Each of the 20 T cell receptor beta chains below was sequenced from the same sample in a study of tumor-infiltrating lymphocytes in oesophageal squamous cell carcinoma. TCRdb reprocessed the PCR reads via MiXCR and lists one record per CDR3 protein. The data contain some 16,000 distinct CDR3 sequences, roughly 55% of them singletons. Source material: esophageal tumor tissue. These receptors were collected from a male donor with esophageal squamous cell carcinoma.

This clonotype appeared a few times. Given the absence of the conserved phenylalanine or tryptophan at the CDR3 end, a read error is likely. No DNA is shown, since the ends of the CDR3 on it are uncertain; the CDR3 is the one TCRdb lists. The CDR3 here is CASSLGQGGYGYTFGS. This rearrangement joins TRBV7-6 to TRBJ2-7; TRBD1, the table's D call, was not compared with the DNA. The germline V gene encodes CDR1 SGHVS and CDR2 FNYEAQ. The CDR3 adds up to 16 amino acids, both ends counted.

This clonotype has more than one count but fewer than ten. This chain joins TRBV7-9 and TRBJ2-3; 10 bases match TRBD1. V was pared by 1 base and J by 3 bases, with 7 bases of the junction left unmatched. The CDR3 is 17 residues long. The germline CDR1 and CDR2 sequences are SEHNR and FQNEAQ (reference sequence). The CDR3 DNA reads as TGTGCCAGCAGCTTAGGGGGACAGGGGAGGAGGACAGATACGCAGTATTTT. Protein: CASSLGGQGRRTDTQYF.

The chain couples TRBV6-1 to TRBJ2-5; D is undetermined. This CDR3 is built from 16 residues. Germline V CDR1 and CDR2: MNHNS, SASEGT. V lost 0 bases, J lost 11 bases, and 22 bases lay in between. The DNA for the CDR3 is TGTGCCAGCAGTGAAGCGCCTAGGTGGTCGTCCAATGAGCAGTACTTC. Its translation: CASSEAPRWSSNEQYF.

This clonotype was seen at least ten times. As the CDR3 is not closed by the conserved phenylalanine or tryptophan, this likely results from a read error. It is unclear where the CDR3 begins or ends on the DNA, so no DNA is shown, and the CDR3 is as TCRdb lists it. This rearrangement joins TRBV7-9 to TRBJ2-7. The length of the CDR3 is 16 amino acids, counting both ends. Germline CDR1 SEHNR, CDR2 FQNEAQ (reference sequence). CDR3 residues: CASSLGGSSYGYTFGS.

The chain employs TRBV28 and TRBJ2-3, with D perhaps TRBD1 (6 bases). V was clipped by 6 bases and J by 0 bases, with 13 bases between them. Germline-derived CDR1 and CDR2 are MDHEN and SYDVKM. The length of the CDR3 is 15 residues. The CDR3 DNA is TGTGCCAGCAGCCCCCGGACAGAAAGCACAGATACGCAGTATTTT. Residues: CASSPRTESTDTQYF.

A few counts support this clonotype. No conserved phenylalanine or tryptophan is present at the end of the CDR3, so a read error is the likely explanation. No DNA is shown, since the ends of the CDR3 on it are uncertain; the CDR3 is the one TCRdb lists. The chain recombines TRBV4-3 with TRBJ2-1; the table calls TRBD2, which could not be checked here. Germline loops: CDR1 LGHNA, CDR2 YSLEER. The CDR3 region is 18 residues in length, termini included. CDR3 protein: CASSQDRTGRPYGYTFGS.

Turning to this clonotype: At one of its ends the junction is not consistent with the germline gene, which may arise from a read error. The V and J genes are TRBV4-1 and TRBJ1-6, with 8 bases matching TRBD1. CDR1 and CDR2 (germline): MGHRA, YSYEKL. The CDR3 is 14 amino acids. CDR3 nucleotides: TGTGCCAGCAGCCGAGGACAGGGTGATTCACCCCTCCACTTT. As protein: CASSRGQGDSPLHF.

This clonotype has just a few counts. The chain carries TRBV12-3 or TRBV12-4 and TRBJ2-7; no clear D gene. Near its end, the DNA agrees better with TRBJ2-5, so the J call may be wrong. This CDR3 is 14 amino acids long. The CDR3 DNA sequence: TGTGCCAGCAGTTTAGGGCAGGCTGTGGGGACCCAGTACTTC. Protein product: CASSLGQAVGTQYF.

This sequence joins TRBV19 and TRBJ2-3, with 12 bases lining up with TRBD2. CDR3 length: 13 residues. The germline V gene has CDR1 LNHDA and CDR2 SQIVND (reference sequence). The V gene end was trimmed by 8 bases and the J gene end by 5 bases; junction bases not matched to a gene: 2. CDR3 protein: CASSGLAGDTQYF. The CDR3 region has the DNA TGTGCCAGTTCGGGACTAGCGGGAGATACGCAGTATTTT.

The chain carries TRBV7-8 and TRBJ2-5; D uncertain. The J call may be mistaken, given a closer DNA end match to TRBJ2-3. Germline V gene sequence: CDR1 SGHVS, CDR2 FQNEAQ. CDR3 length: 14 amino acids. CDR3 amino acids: CASSLASDTDTQYF. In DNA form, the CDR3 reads TGTGCCAGCAGCTTAGCTTCAGATACAGATACGCAGTATTTT.

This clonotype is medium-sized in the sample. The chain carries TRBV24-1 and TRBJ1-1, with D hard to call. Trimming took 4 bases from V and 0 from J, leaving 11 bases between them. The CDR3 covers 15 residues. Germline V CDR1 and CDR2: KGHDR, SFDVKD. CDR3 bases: TGTGCCACCAGTGAATCTTTAGAAATGAACACTGAAGCTTTCTTT. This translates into CATSESLEMNTEAFF.

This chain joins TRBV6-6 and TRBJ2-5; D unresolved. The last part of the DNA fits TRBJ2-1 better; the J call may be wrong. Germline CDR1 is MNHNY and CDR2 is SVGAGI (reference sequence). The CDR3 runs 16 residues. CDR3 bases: TGTGCCAGCAGTTACTCGACTCCCCGGTTAATGAGCGAGCAGTTCTTC. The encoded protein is CASSYSTPRLMSEQFF.

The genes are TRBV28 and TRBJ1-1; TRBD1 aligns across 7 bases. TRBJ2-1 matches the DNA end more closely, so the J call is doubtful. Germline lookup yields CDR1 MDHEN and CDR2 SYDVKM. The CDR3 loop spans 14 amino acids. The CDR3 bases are TGTGCCAGCCACGTATCAAGACAGGGCAACGAGCAGTTCTTC. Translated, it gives CASHVSRQGNEQFF.

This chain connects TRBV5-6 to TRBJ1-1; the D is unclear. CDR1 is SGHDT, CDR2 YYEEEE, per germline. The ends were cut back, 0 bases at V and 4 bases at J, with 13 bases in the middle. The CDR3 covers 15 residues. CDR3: CASSLERGWSTEAFF. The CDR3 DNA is TGTGCCAGCAGCTTGGAGCGGGGATGGAGCACTGAAGCTTTCTTT.

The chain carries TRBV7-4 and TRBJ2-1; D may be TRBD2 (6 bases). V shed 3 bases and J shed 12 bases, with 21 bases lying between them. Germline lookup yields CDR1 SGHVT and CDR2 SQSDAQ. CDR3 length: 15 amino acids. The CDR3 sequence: CASSFFAGSTDTQFF. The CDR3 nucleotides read TGTGCCAGCAGCTTTTTTGCGGGAAGCACAGATACGCAGTTCTTC.

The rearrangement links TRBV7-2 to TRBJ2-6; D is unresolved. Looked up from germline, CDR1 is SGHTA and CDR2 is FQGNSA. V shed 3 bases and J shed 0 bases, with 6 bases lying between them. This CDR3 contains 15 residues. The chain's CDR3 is CASSFFLSGANVLTF. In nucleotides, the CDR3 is TGTGCCAGCAGCTTTTTTCTCTCTGGGGCCAACGTCCTGACTTTC.

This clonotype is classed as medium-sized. Here the CDR3 reads CASGFADTQYF. The CDR3 coding sequence is TGTGCCAGTGGGTTTGCAGATACGCAGTATTTT. The V call is TRBV7-3, the J call TRBJ2-3; no firm D call. The germline gives CDR1 SGHTA, CDR2 FQGTGA. The CDR3 extends over 11 amino acids. V shed 9 bases and J shed 4 bases, with 8 bases lying between them. The whole variable domain, filled in from reference TRBV7-3 and TRBJ2-3, reads GAGVSQTPSNKVTEKGKYVELRCDPISGHTALYWYRQSLGQGPEFLIYFQGTGAADDSGLPNDRFFAVRPEGSVSTLKIQRTERGDSAVYLCASGFADTQYFGPGTRLTVL.

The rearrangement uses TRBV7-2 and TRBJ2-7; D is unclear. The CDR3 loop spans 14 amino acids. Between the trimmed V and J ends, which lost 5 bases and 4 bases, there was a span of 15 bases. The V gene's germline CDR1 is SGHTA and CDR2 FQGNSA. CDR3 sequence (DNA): TGTGCCAGCAGCCCCAGTGCGGATGGTTACGAGCAGTACTTC. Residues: CASSPSADGYEQYF. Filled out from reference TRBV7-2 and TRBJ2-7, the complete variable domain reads GAGVSQSPSNKVTEKGKDVELRCDPISGHTALYWYRQSLGQGLEFLIYFQGNSAPDKSGLPSDRFSAERTGGSVSTLTIQRTQQEDSAVYLCASSPSADGYEQYFGPGTRLTVT.

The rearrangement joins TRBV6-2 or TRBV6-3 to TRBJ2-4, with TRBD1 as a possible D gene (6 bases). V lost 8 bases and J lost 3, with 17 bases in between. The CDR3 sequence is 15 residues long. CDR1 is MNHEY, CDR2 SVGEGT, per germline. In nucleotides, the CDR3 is TGTGCCAGCGGCCCGAGAGGGGGTGGCAAAAACATTCAGTACTTC. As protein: CASGPRGGGKNIQYF.

In DNA, the CDR3 is TGTGCCAGCAGCTTAGTTTGGACGGAGACCCAGTACTTC. Amino acid sequence: CASSLVWTETQYF. The chain has TRBV7-2 and TRBJ2-5; D is uncertain. V lost 1 base to trimming and J lost 5 bases, with 8 bases between them. Germline CDR1 SGHTA, CDR2 FQGNSA. This CDR3 has 13 amino acids. Variable domain in full (rest from reference TRBV7-2 and TRBJ2-5): GAGVSQSPSNKVTEKGKDVELRCDPISGHTALYWYRQSLGQGLEFLIYFQGNSAPDKSGLPSDRFSAERTGGSVSTLTIQRTQQEDSAVYLCASSLVWTETQYFGPGTRLLVL.